This T cell receptor beta chain was captured by sequencing in a study of T cells in women clearing cervical HPV infection. As concerns this clone: Coverage ceases 3 residues before the CDR3 finishes, and the germline J gene fills in the end.

The method was immunoSEQ multiplex PCR; TCRdb's version includes in-frame clones alone and lacks a portion of them. The table for this sample gives around 25,000 clones. J was trimmed by 7 bases and V by 5 bases; bases with no gene match: 1. The CDR3 sequence is 13 residues long. The germline CDR1 and CDR2 sequences are DFQATT and SNEGSKA (reference sequence). The sample was blood buffy coat. The sequence was obtained from a woman aged 18-70 years with a cervical HPV16 infection that either progressed to CIN3+ or cleared (not recorded which). V and J are TRBV20-1 and TRBJ1-6, with TRBD1 identical over 11 bases. CDR3 in amino acids: CSAGQGANSPLHF. The covered CDR3 bases are TGCAGTGCTGGACAGGGGGCGAATTCACCC.